This T cell receptor (beta chain) was profiled in a study of post-analysis software for immune sequencing data. Study in general: Disease courses included relapsing-remitting, secondary progressive and progressive-relapsing multiple sclerosis.

Study-level findings and limits: By F measure, samples from a shared preparation batch strongly co-clustered. Comparison of patients with controls showed five TRBV segments more frequent in patients, TRBV5-6, TRBV5-1 and TRBV20-1 among them. In multiple sclerosis, normalized Chao1 diversity was significantly below that of controls.

Per germline, CDR1 MNHEY and CDR2 SMNVEV (reference sequence). The CDR3 contains 14 residues. Between the trimmed V and J ends, which lost 5 bases and 10 bases, there was a span of 15 bases. Incorporated into the TCR beta cDNA libraries were unique molecular identifiers, which served to reduce PCR and sequencing biases. A few hundred thousand cDNA molecules came from 1 to 10 million T cells. MiXCR, run by TCRdb on the PCR reads, gives a single entry per CDR3 protein. Of fewer than 900,000 distinct CDR3 sequences listed, roughly 46% are singletons. Points on this clonotype: Its antigen is as yet unknown.

This TCR derives from a girl aged 10-17 years with multiple sclerosis. The source material was blood. The chain has TRBV27 and TRBJ1-6; TRBD1 is a possible D gene (5 bases). The CDR3 reads CASSQPGPQSPLHF. CDR3 nucleotides: TGTGCCAGCAGTCAGCCGGGACCCCAATCACCCCTCCACTTT.